The 19 T cell receptor beta chains in this list originate from one sample, sequenced in a study of blood T cell repertoires in COVID-19. Profiling relied on immunoSEQ multiplex PCR, and the TCRdb table lists in-frame clones only, not all of them. The table lists roughly 76,000 clones, around 75% of them singletons, with around a fifth in the top ten. The sample consisted of peripheral blood. These receptors were taken from a man between 65 and 85 years old with acute or convalescent COVID-19.

The J gene is TRBJ1-1, the V gene TRBV5-8; 7 bases agree with TRBD1. There are 13 residues in the CDR3. J gave up 7 bases and V 4 bases, and 7 bases lay outside the gene matches. CDR1 SGHTS and CDR2 YDEGEE come from the germline V gene. The CDR3 sequence: CASSIRQGVEAFF. As DNA, the CDR3 is TGTGCCAGCAGCATCAGACAGGGAGTTGAAGCTTTCTTT.

A remark on this clone: Other DNA sequences from this sample encode an identical CDR3 as well. The chain recombines TRBV6-2 or TRBV6-3 with TRBJ2-7; D call uncertain. Germline CDR1 reads MNHEY; CDR2 reads SVGEGT. The CDR3 length is 12 residues. Trimming pared 2 bases from V and 2 bases from J, leaving 4 bases between. The CDR3 nucleotides read TGTGCCAGCAGTTACCCTGCCTACGAGCAGTACTTC. Amino acid sequence: CASSYPAYEQYF.

The CDR3 DNA is TGTGCCAGCAGCAAAAGGACAGGAGGCAGGGAGACCCAGTACTTC. This codes for CASSKRTGGRETQYF. The chain links TRBV21-1 to TRBJ2-5; TRBD1, the table's D call, lacks a check against the DNA. TRBV21-1 corresponds to a pseudogene. CDR3 length: 15 amino acids.

This chain links TRBV19 with TRBJ2-2, with 9 bases lining up with TRBD1. The V gene end was trimmed by 4 bases and the J gene end by 5 bases; junction bases not matched to a gene: 8. The CDR3 is 16 residues long. Germline loops: CDR1 LNHDA, CDR2 SQIVND (reference sequence). The CDR3 DNA sequence: TGTGCCAGTAGTACCCAGGGACAGGGTATGACCGGGGAGCTGTTTTTT. This encodes CASSTQGQGMTGELFF.

The gene calls are TRBV3-1 (or the pseudogene TRBV3-2) and TRBJ1-5; no firm D call. CDR3 length: 14 amino acids. CDR1 is LGHDT and CDR2 is YNNKEL in the germline V gene (reference sequence). Trimming cost V 0 bases and J 0 bases, with 3 bases left between them. As DNA, the CDR3 is TGTGCCAGCAGCCAAGAGTATAGCAATCAGCCCCAGCATTTT. It is translated as CASSQEYSNQPQHF.

A few counts support this clone. The CDR3 region has the DNA TGTGCCAGCAAGGCGGGCGCGTCCTACAATGAGCAGTTCTTC. As protein: CASKAGASYNEQFF. J is TRBJ2-1 and V is TRBV7-9; TRBD2 is a possible D gene (5 bases). V was trimmed by 7 bases and J by 1 base, leaving 11 bases between them. Germline CDR1 reads SEHNR; CDR2 reads FQNEAQ (reference sequence). This CDR3 contains 14 residues.

This rearrangement joins TRBV10-3 to TRBJ2-3; 9 bases agree with TRBD2. V shed 4 bases, J shed 2 bases, and the junction held 4 bases outside the gene matches. Germline CDR1 and CDR2: ENHRY and SYGVKD. CDR3 length equals 15 residues. The CDR3 DNA sequence: TGTGCCATCAGTGGGGGACTAGCTATCACAGATACGCAGTATTTT. This codes for CAISGGLAITDTQYF.

The rearrangement links TRBV18 to TRBJ1-1; D may be TRBD1 (5 bases). Trimming took off 1 base at V and 4 bases at J, with 16 bases between the two ends. The CDR3 loop spans 16 amino acids. Germline assignment: CDR1 KGHSH and CDR2 LQKENI. The CDR3 bases are TGTGCCAGCTCACCACGGGCCCCGGGGGGGAGCACTGAAGCTTTCTTT. Its protein is CASSPRAPGGSTEAFF.

The rearrangement uses TRBV19 and TRBJ1-1; 7 positions match TRBD1. The CDR3 spans 17 residues. J was trimmed by 1 base and V by 3 bases; bases with no gene match: 11. From germline, CDR1 is LNHDA and CDR2 SQIVND (reference sequence). The CDR3 DNA follows: TGTGCCAGTAGTATGGGTGGGGGAAGGGGGCCGAACACTGAAGCTTTCTTT. Residues: CASSMGGGRGPNTEAFF.

This chain connects TRBV29-1 to TRBJ1-6; TRBD1 is a possible D gene (6 bases). V shed 0 bases and J shed 6 bases, with 18 bases lying between them. In germline, CDR1 is SQVTM, CDR2 ANQGSEA. The CDR3 spans 17 residues. For the CDR3, the DNA is TGCAGCGTTGAAGAGACAGGATGGGGTTGGGGTAATTCACCCCTCCACTTT. It codes for CSVEETGWGWGNSPLHF.

This CDR3 reads CASSPLSGAPTDTQYF. CDR3 DNA: TGTGCCAGCAGCCCCCTCAGCGGAGCTCCCACAGATACGCAGTATTTT. This sequence joins TRBV7-6 and TRBJ2-3; possible D gene TRBD2, 5 bases. This CDR3 region has 16 residues. Per the germline V gene, CDR1 is SGHVS and CDR2 is FNYEAQ. Trimming took off 5 bases at V and 2 bases at J, with 17 bases between the two ends.

The CDR3 sequence: CASSYTQGARTEAFF. The CDR3 nucleotides are TGTGCCAGCAGTTACACACAGGGGGCACGGACTGAAGCTTTCTTT. The rearrangement uses TRBV6-5 and TRBJ1-1, with 9 bases that match TRBD1. CDR1 and CDR2 from the germline V gene are MNHEY and SVGAGI. Trimming took 2 bases from V and 5 from J; bases not matched to a gene: 6. The CDR3 consists of 15 residues.

This clone was observed a few times. The rearrangement uses TRBV19 and TRBJ2-7; 11 bases are a match to TRBD2. CDR1 LNHDA and CDR2 SQIVND come from the germline V gene (reference sequence). The CDR3 runs 16 residues. J lost 2 bases, V lost 3 bases, and 6 bases had no gene match. The CDR3 loop reads CASSMGTSGRTYEQYF. Written as DNA, the CDR3 is TGTGCCAGTAGTATGGGGACTAGCGGACGCACCTACGAGCAGTACTTC.

This clone was recorded only once. J is TRBJ2-2 and V is TRBV5-1; TRBD2 agrees at 13 bases. The ends lost 0 bases at V and 6 bases at J; junction bases unmatched: 2. This CDR3 is 16 amino acids long. Germline CDR1 and CDR2: SGHRS and YFSETQ. CDR3 amino acids: CASSLGTSGRAGELFF. The CDR3 nucleotides are TGCGCCAGCAGCTTGGGGACTAGCGGGAGAGCCGGGGAGCTGTTTTTT.

The chain has TRBV11-2 and TRBJ2-1, with 11 bases matching TRBD2. Germline V gene sequence: CDR1 SGHAT, CDR2 FQNNGV. This CDR3 region has 16 residues. The trim removed 5 bases at V and 5 bases at J, leaving 8 bases unmatched. CDR3 nucleotides: TGTGCCAGCAGCGGTATAGCGGGAGGGCTGGACAATGAGCAGTTCTTC. Protein product: CASSGIAGGLDNEQFF.

The J gene is TRBJ2-1, the V gene TRBV29-1, with 8 bases lining up with TRBD2. Germline CDR1 is SQVTM and CDR2 is ANQGSEA. J lost 10 bases, V lost 6 bases, and 11 bases had no gene match. This CDR3 region has 13 residues. The CDR3 protein is CSVARGGDREQFF. In nucleotides, the CDR3 is TGCAGCGTCGCTCGGGGGGGGGACCGGGAGCAGTTCTTC.

This sequence joins TRBV7-9 and TRBJ2-5; D is ambiguous. This CDR3 spans 14 amino acids. Trimming took 0 bases from V and 3 from J, leaving 8 bases between them. Germline V gives CDR1 SEHNR, CDR2 FQNEAQ (reference sequence). The CDR3 region has the DNA TGTGCCAGCAGCTTAGCGCTACGGGAAGAGACCCAGTACTTC. Amino acid sequence: CASSLALREETQYF.

This clone was seen more than once but under ten times. The chain joins TRBV19 to TRBJ2-2; 10 bases are a match to TRBD1. CDR1 and CDR2 from the germline V gene are LNHDA and SQIVND (reference sequence). V lost 5 bases to trimming and J lost 2 bases; unmatched junction nucleotides: 2. This CDR3 is 15 amino acids long. The CDR3 protein is CASSWTGGNTGELFF. CDR3 in DNA: TGTGCCAGTAGTTGGACAGGGGGAAACACCGGGGAGCTGTTTTTT.

The DNA of the CDR3 is TGCGCCAGCAGCCCGGGACAGCTAAGCAACATTCAGTACTTC. Translated: CASSPGQLSNIQYF. The J gene is TRBJ2-4, the V gene TRBV5-1, with TRBD1 matching over 7 bases. Looked up from germline, CDR1 is SGHRS and CDR2 is YFSETQ. V was pared by 4 bases and J by 7 bases, with 8 bases of the junction left unmatched. This CDR3 region has 14 residues.